This TCR beta chain is drawn from a study of shared clonotypes between healthy human individuals. About the research overall: A few men and a couple of women, aged 18 to 49, were donors. Three plates each covered CD4 naive and memory; CD8 naive two, CD8 memory one.

Clones were sequenced by immunoSEQ multiplex PCR, and TCRdb holds only the in-frame ones, with some missing. The sample holds roughly 2,000,000 clones, 80% to 95% seen once. CDR1 and CDR2 from the germline V gene are SGHRS and YFSETQ. Trimming cost V 1 base and J 8 bases, with 16 bases left between them. The CDR3 has 15 amino acids. In regard to this clone: Its specificity is unknown.

Study-level results: Naive CD4 clonotype sharing across a few donors was around 5.5%.

Naive-designated CD8 cells lacked CD45RO, were positively enriched for CCR7, and omitted terminally differentiated effector memory CD45RA+ cells. V is TRBV5-1 and J is TRBJ1-3; D is ambiguous. The sequencing input was naive CD8+ T cells from PBMCs. The source of this sequence is a man between 18 and 35 years old in good health. Some clones in this sample may be carry-over from other donors' samples. CDR3 sequence: CASSLRLGAPDTIYF. The CDR3 coding sequence is TGCGCCAGCAGCTTGCGGTTAGGAGCCCCGGACACCATATATTTT. The whole variable domain, remainder taken from reference TRBV5-1 and TRBJ1-3, is KAGVTQTPRYLIKTRGQQVTLSCSPISGHRSVSWYQQTPGQGLQFLFEYFSETQRNKGNFPGRFSGRQFSNSRSEMNVSTLELGDSALYLCASSLRLGAPDTIYFGEGSWLTVV.